The sequence of this T cell receptor (beta chain) was determined in a study of OX40 agonist ivuxolimab in advanced cancers. The CDR3 sequence is 17 residues long. V shed 5 bases and J 9 bases; nucleotides not matched to a gene: 12. Germline V gives CDR1 LNHDA, CDR2 SQIVND (reference sequence). TCRdb's copy holds only in-frame clones and misses some; the assay was immunoSEQ multiplex PCR. The sample consists of tens of thousands of clones, around 82% of them appearing once. V and J are TRBV19 and TRBJ1-6; TRBD1 agrees at 11 bases. The receptor was derived from an adult with an advanced solid tumor such as melanoma, head and neck, liver or kidney cancer. This specimen consisted of CD4+ or CD8+ T cells sorted from blood, obtained in a trial of the OX40 agonist ivuxolimab. This chain's CDR3 is CASSLWTGGGVPSPLHF. The CDR3 DNA reads TGTGCCAGTAGTCTCTGGACAGGGGGCGGTGTACCTTCACCCCTCCACTTT.